What follows describes a single T cell receptor (beta chain). Those enrolled, adults aged roughly 18 to 90 years, came from about two dozen US areas. As processed by the authors: Amplification of reference gene primers was used by the study to estimate nucleated cell counts. Method: immunoSEQ multiplex PCR; TCRdb's copy keeps in-frame clones and lacks some. That table gives V, J and clone size, and the DNA gave D and trimming. The table shows roughly 170,000 clones, with about 84% occurring only once. Per germline, CDR1 SGHDN and CDR2 FVKESK. This CDR3 is 11 amino acids long. The V gene lost 4 bases and the J gene lost 12 bases, with 10 bases spanning the gap. The sample comes from a study of blood T cell repertoires in COVID-19. On the study more broadly: Samples came from the United States, Italy and Spain, spanning acute and convalescent COVID-19. Sources were T cells, B-cell-depleted T cells, or PBMCs; the material itself was cDNA or gDNA.

Sequences were obtained from PBMCs or T cells enriched from blood (not recorded which). The sequence derives from a woman aged 35 to 49 with acute COVID-19. The V and J genes are TRBV14 and TRBJ2-1, with D tentatively TRBD1 (6 bases). For the CDR3, the DNA is TGTGCCAGCAGCCGTGGGGGCCCGCAGTTCTTC. This translates into CASSRGGPQFF.